This T cell receptor (beta chain) derives from a study of cytomegalovirus exposure and HLA in healthy donors. As for the study in general: Samples from HLA-typed donors yielded about 85 million unique TCRs in an early data release. Study observations and caveats: Presence/absence analyses took donor sequencing depth as roughly uniform. A link between a missense DCLRE1C variant and TCR beta V- and J-gene trimming emerged from a later analysis. Researchers reportedly found TCR beta sequences accurately predicted most subjects' HLA-A and HLA-B alleles.

This clone was seen once. As yet, its antigen is unknown. An end of the junction does not agree with germline; a read error may underlie this. CDR3 length: 16 amino acids. Germline assignment: CDR1 SGHKS and CDR2 YYEKEE (reference sequence). A multiplex PCR was run with 60 Vbeta primers and 13 Jbeta primers. Profiling relied on immunoSEQ multiplex PCR, and the TCRdb table lists in-frame clones only, not all of them. Here the sample spans approximately 92,000 clones, roughly 80% being singletons. The receptor comes from a man over 45 in good health and CMV-seropositive. Sequencing was carried out using PBMCs. The V call is TRBV5-5, the J call TRBJ2-5, with 10 positions matching TRBD2. The CDR3 sequence: CASSQASERGGETQYF. In DNA form, the CDR3 reads TGCGCCAGCAGCCAAGCCTCCGAGCGGGGGGGCGAGACCCAGTACTTC.